One sample yielded the 10 T cell receptor beta chains listed below, sequenced in a study of regulatory T cells in long-lasting Graves disease. Specified time point: newly diagnosed GD, antithyroid drugs for less than 3 months. Making the TCR library involved RNA that had been extracted from PBMCs. Arm-PCR of CDR3 regions and iRepertoire HTBI primers were used to build TCR beta libraries. TCRdb passed the multiplex PCR reads through MiXCR, listing each CDR3 protein once. The sample lists around 500,000 distinct CDR3 sequences; 16% were seen once. The same sample was also used in a study of T cells in Graves' hyperthyroidism and ophthalmopathy.

The material sequenced was peripheral blood mononuclear cells (PBMCs), taken at new diagnosis, from a patient treated with antithyroid drugs. Source of these receptors: a woman aged 35-65 years with Graves disease.

The V gene is TRBV30, the J gene TRBJ2-7, with D tentatively TRBD1 or TRBD2 (5 bases each). Trimming shortened V by 2 bases and J by 3 bases, and 17 bases separated the two germline ends. In germline, CDR1 is GTSNPN, CDR2 SVGIG (reference sequence). The CDR3 has 15 amino acids. CDR3 bases: TGTGCCTGGAGTTTCCCGGGACCGATGCTCTACGAGCAGTACTTC. The encoded protein is CAWSFPGPMLYEQYF. The entire variable domain, with the rest obtained from reference TRBV30 and TRBJ2-7, is as follows: SQTIHQWPATLVQPVGSPLSLECTVEGTSNPNLYWYRQAAGRGLQLLFYSVGIGQISSEVPQNLSASRPQDRQFILSSKKLLLSDSGFYLCAWSFPGPMLYEQYFGPGTRLTVT.

This clonotype was seen many times. The chain carries TRBV5-1 and TRBJ1-3; 7 bases agree with TRBD1. CDR1 SGHRS and CDR2 YFSETQ come from the germline V gene. The CDR3 extends over 16 amino acids. V dropped 3 bases and J dropped 0; count of bases not matched to a gene: 6. In nucleotides, the CDR3 is TGCGCCAGCAGCTGGGGAACAGGGGACTCTGGAAACACCATATATTTT. Encoded protein: CASSWGTGDSGNTIYF.

This clonotype appeared many times. This chain joins TRBV5-1 and TRBJ2-7; 7 bases line up with TRBD2. V was clipped by 5 bases and J by 2 bases; unmatched bases: 10. The CDR3 totals 15 residues. Germline assignment: CDR1 SGHRS and CDR2 YFSETQ. The CDR3: CASSSYRDYTYEQYF. DNA for the CDR3: TGCGCCAGCAGTTCTTACCGGGACTACACCTACGAGCAGTACTTC.

The chain couples TRBV4-1 to TRBJ2-5, with D perhaps TRBD1 (5 bases). V was shortened by 4 bases and J by 3 bases, with 18 bases between the two germline ends. CDR3 length: 16 amino acids. The V gene's germline CDR1 is MGHRA and CDR2 YSYEKL. The CDR3 sequence is CASSRPQAGPKETQYF. CDR3 nucleotides: TGCGCCAGCAGCCGACCCCAGGCAGGGCCCAAAGAGACCCAGTACTTC.

The V call is TRBV18, the J call TRBJ1-5, with a possible D match to TRBD1 (5 bases). Germline V lookup: CDR1 KGHSH, CDR2 LQKENI. CDR3 length: 18 amino acids. V was shortened by 0 bases and J by 3 bases, with 18 bases between the two germline ends. CDR3 coding DNA: TGTGCCAGCTCACCACCGGGGGTCACGGGGCAGGACAATCAGCCCCAGCATTTT. As protein: CASSPPGVTGQDNQPQHF.

This clonotype was detected ten times or more. The chain links TRBV6-1 to TRBJ2-3; no definite D call. The germline gives CDR1 MNHNS, CDR2 SASEGT. With 0 bases removed from V and 0 bases from J, the gap between germline ends came to 10 bases. This CDR3 is built from 16 residues. CDR3 sequence: CASSEAPQSSTDTQYF. DNA for the CDR3: TGTGCCAGCAGTGAAGCGCCGCAGTCTAGCACAGATACGCAGTATTTT.

The chain combines TRBV3-1 with TRBJ2-7; 10 bases are shared with TRBD2. Germline-derived CDR1 and CDR2 are LGHDT and YNNKEL (reference sequence). This CDR3 spans 14 amino acids. The V gene end was trimmed by 4 bases and the J gene end by 3 bases; junction bases not matched to a gene: 3. The CDR3 region is CASSLSGGDYEQYF. Here the CDR3 DNA reads TGTGCCAGCAGCCTCAGCGGGGGGGACTACGAGCAGTACTTC.

The chain links TRBV12-3 or TRBV12-4 to TRBJ1-3; 10 positions match TRBD1. Trimming removed 6 bases from V and 7 bases from J; junction bases left unmatched: 9. There are 15 residues in the CDR3. The CDR3 loop reads CASSSTGTGANTIYF. CDR3 bases: TGTGCCAGCAGCTCAACCGGGACAGGGGCCAACACCATATATTTT.

The chain employs TRBV9 and TRBJ2-7; D remains ambiguous. Trimming took off 0 bases at V and 2 bases at J, with 9 bases between the two ends. The CDR3 contains 14 residues. The V gene's germline CDR1 is SGDLS and CDR2 YYNGEE. The CDR3 is CASSVGDGPYEQYF. The DNA for the CDR3 is TGTGCCAGCAGCGTAGGAGACGGCCCCTACGAGCAGTACTTC.

This clonotype has ten or more counts. The V and J genes are TRBV30 and TRBJ2-1; D is unresolved. Germline CDR1 is GTSNPN and CDR2 is SVGIG (reference sequence). This CDR3 is 10 amino acids long. The V gene lost 5 bases and the J gene lost 5 bases, with 4 bases spanning the gap. As DNA, the CDR3 is TGTGCCTGGGGGAACAATGAGCAGTTCTTC. Its translation: CAWGNNEQFF. Variable domain in full (rest from reference TRBV30 and TRBJ2-1): SQTIHQWPATLVQPVGSPLSLECTVEGTSNPNLYWYRQAAGRGLQLLFYSVGIGQISSEVPQNLSASRPQDRQFILSSKKLLLSDSGFYLCAWGNNEQFFGPGTRLTVL.